This entry is about one T cell receptor beta chain. The entry originates in a study of T cell responses to AZD1222 COVID-19 vaccine. Study overall: Pooled together were second doses at about 4 or about 12 weeks.

Sequencing used immunoSEQ multiplex PCR; TCRdb keeps in-frame clones, though not all of them. This table has a few hundred thousand clones, just over 90% appearing once. Germline V gives CDR1 KGHSH, CDR2 LQKENI. The CDR3 loop spans 13 amino acids. The V and J ends lost 2 bases and 4 bases respectively, with 8 bases between them. The source material was peripheral blood, sampled on day 0 of AZD1222 vaccination. The receptor was derived from an adult in good health. The chain uses TRBV18 and TRBJ1-2; D might be TRBD1 (6 bases). CDR3 nucleotide sequence: TGTGCCAGCTCACCAGGGGGCGCCTATGGCTACACCTTC. It translates to CASSPGGAYGYTF.